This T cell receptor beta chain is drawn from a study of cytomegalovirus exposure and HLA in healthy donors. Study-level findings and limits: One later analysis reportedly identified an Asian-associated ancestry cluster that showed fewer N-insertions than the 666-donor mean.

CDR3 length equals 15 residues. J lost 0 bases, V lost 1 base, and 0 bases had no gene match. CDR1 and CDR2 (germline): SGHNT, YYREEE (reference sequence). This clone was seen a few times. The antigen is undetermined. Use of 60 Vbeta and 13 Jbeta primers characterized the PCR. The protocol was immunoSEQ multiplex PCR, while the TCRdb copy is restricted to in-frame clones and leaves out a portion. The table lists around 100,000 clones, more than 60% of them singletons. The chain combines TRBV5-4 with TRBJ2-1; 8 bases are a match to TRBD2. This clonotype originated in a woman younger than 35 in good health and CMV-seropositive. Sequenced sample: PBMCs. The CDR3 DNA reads TGTGCCAGCAGCTTGAGCGGGAGCTCCTACAATGAGCAGTTCTTC. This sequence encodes CASSLSGSSYNEQFF.